This T cell receptor (beta chain) was sequenced for a study of blood T cells in healthy people across ages. V was shortened by 0 bases and J by 3 bases, with 9 bases between the two germline ends. CDR1 and CDR2 from the germline V gene are DFQATT and SNEGSKA (reference sequence). The CDR3 is 15 amino acids. Donation came from healthy Caucasian individuals in Russia who were aged about 6 to 95. Each sample used at least 7 million PBMCs. Per sample, no less than 6 micrograms of total RNA were extracted. A sample-barcoded 5' primer and a J-beta primer mix were used in a second PCR of about 7 to 12 cycles. TCRdb fed the 5' RACE reads into MiXCR, producing one record per CDR3 protein. The sample records approximately 690,000 distinct CDR3 sequences, around 38% being singletons.

The gene calls are TRBV20-1 and TRBJ2-6, with D possibly matching TRBD2 (6 bases). The source of this sequence is an elderly man in good health. Input material: blood. CDR3 coding DNA: TGCAGTGCTAGAGAATCCGGGAGTGGGGCCAACGTCCTGACTTTC. Its translation: CSARESGSGANVLTF.